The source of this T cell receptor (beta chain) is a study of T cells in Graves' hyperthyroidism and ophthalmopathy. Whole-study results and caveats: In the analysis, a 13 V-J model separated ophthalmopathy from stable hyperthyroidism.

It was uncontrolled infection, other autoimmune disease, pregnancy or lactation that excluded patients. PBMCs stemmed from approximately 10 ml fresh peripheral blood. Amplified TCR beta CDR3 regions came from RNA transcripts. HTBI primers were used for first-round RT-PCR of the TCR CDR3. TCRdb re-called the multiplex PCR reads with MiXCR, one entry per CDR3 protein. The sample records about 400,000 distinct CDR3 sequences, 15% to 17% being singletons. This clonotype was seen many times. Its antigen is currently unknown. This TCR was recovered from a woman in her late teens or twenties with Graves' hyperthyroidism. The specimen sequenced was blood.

CDR3: CASSFSVMVRETQYF. The CDR3 DNA is TGCGCCAGCAGCTTCTCAGTGATGGTGAGGGAGACCCAGTACTTC. This chain links TRBV5-1 with TRBJ2-5; D not resolved. The V end lost 2 bases, the J end lost 5 bases, and 16 bases lay between the germline ends. CDR3 size: 15 residues. Germline CDR1 SGHRS, CDR2 YFSETQ. The full variable domain, with the rest looked up from reference TRBV5-1 and TRBJ2-5, is KAGVTQTPRYLIKTRGQQVTLSCSPISGHRSVSWYQQTPGQGLQFLFEYFSETQRNKGNFPGRFSGRQFSNSRSEMNVSTLELGDSALYLCASSFSVMVRETQYFGPGTRLLVL.